The 9 T cell receptor beta chains below all came from one sample that was sequenced in a study of shared clonotypes between healthy human individuals. Data came from immunoSEQ multiplex PCR; TCRdb stores just in-frame clones and leaves some out. The table has 330,000 or so clones, less than 85% seen once. Material: memory CD4+ T cells sorted from blood. Subset meaning: CD45RA-negative fraction. Receptors originate from a man under 40 in good health.

The V call is TRBV5-5, the J call TRBJ1-4; D perhaps matches TRBD1 (5 bases). The CDR3 has 16 residues. Germline values: CDR1 SGHKS, CDR2 YYEKEE (reference sequence). The ends were cut back, 2 bases at V and 5 bases at J, with 16 bases in the middle. CDR3 in DNA: TGTGCCAGCAGCTTCGGAGATGCGGGGCGAAATGAAAAACTGTTTTTT. Translated, it gives CASSFGDAGRNEKLFF.

This clone was seen a few times. The V gene is TRBV5-6, the J gene TRBJ2-5; 14 bases match TRBD2. The CDR3 length is 16 residues. Germline values: CDR1 SGHDT, CDR2 YYEEEE. V lost 0 bases to trimming and J lost 3 bases; unmatched junction nucleotides: 1. The CDR3 region is CASSLVTSGREETQYF. In nucleotides, the CDR3 is TGTGCCAGCAGCTTGGTGACTAGCGGGAGGGAAGAGACCCAGTACTTC.

The chain is built from TRBV27 and TRBJ2-7; TRBD2 matches at 10 bases. Germline trimming cut 8 bases from V and 6 bases from J; bases unmatched to any gene: 10. Germline V gene sequence: CDR1 MNHEY, CDR2 SMNVEV (reference sequence). The CDR3 loop spans 14 amino acids. CDR3 sequence reads: CASQYSGRTTEQYF. Written as DNA, the CDR3 is TGTGCCAGCCAATATAGCGGGAGGACTACCGAGCAGTACTTC.

This clone was found once. The chain uses TRBV10-1 and TRBJ1-4; D unclear. V dropped 4 bases and J dropped 7 bases, with 13 bases sitting between them. Germline assignment: CDR1 WNHNN and CDR2 SYGVQD (reference sequence). The CDR3 is 14 amino acids. CDR3 DNA: TGCGCCAGCAGTGCCGCCGGGAGATCTGAAAAACTGTTTTTT. This sequence encodes CASSAAGRSEKLFF.

The V gene is TRBV18, the J gene TRBJ1-2; maybe TRBD1 (5 bases). The CDR3 has 14 residues. With 1 base removed from V and 4 bases from J, the gap between germline ends came to 10 bases. Germline lookup yields CDR1 KGHSH and CDR2 LQKENI. The CDR3 DNA reads as TGTGCCAGCTCACCACAGGGGAGTGGCTATGGCTACACCTTC. Translating it yields CASSPQGSGYGYTF.

The chain recombines TRBV29-1 with TRBJ1-2; 9 bases line up with TRBD1. CDR3 length equals 15 residues. V was clipped by 1 base and J by 4 bases; unmatched bases: 7. The V gene's germline CDR1 is SQVTM and CDR2 ANQGSEA. The CDR3 reads CSVEGGGQGSYGYTF. The DNA of the CDR3 is TGCAGCGTTGAAGGGGGGGGACAGGGCAGCTATGGCTACACCTTC. Full variable domain (rest looked up from reference TRBV29-1 and TRBJ1-2): SAVISQKPSRDICQRGTSLTIQCQVDSQVTMMFWYRQQPGQSLTLIATANQGSEATYESGFVIDKFPISRPNLTFSTLTVSNMSPEDSSIYLCSVEGGGQGSYGYTFGSGTRLTVV.

The chain employs TRBV6-1 and TRBJ1-1; D gene uncertain. The germline V gene encodes CDR1 MNHNS and CDR2 SASEGT. CDR3 size: 12 residues. V lost 0 bases and J lost 9, with 8 bases in between. The DNA for the CDR3 is TGTGCCAGCAGTGAAGCGGGCCTGAAAGCTTTCTTT. It encodes CASSEAGLKAFF.

A remark on this clone: Other DNA sequences in this sample translate to the same CDR3. The J gene is TRBJ2-7, the V gene TRBV18; TRBD2 is a possible D gene (5 bases). CDR1 and CDR2 (germline): KGHSH, LQKENI. The CDR3 length is 14 residues. The V gene lost 2 bases and the J gene lost 0 bases, with 8 bases spanning the gap. CDR3 residues: CASSPAADSYEQYF. CDR3 bases: TGTGCCAGCTCACCAGCAGCGGACTCCTACGAGCAGTACTTC.

Concerning this clone itself: The germline gene is not matched at one end of the junction; a read error may be the cause. Here the CDR3 reads CASSPQGGVLSGYGYTF. The CDR3 DNA sequence: TGTGCCAGCTCACCCCAAGGAGGGGTTCTTTCCGGCTATGGCTACACCTTT. V and J are TRBV18 and TRBJ1-2, with D possibly matching TRBD1 (5 bases). Germline-derived CDR1 and CDR2 are KGHSH and LQKENI. The CDR3 loop spans 17 amino acids.